This T cell receptor (beta chain) was recorded in a study of regulatory T cells in long-lasting Graves disease. Study outcomes and limitations: Reduced TCR diversity was observed in persistent Graves' patients versus newly diagnosed patients.

Time point indicated: persistent/refractory GD, antithyroid drugs over 5 years with positive TRAb. After RNA was extracted from PBMCs, the TCR library was made from it. As to this clonotype: Its antigen is as yet unknown. A much larger clone differs from this one at a single base, so this may be a read error.

CDR3-region Arm-PCR and iRepertoire HTBI primers produced the TCR beta libraries. TCRdb used MiXCR to reprocess the multiplex PCR reads, holding one entry per CDR3 protein. Among around 340,000 distinct CDR3 sequences, about 18% were seen once, and the ten largest hold 29%. The CDR3 is 14 amino acids. The origin of this receptor is a female donor with Graves disease. The sample was peripheral blood mononuclear cells (PBMCs), taken when the disease was refractory, from a patient treated with antithyroid drugs. The rearrangement joins TRBV12-3 or TRBV12-4 to TRBJ2-5, with TRBD2 matching 9 bases. The J call may be incorrect, as the DNA end agrees better with TRBJ2-7. This CDR3 is CAGSLLAGFDEQYF. In DNA, the CDR3 is TGTGCCGGCAGTTTACTAGCGGGTTTCGACGAGCAGTACTTC.